The present T cell receptor (beta chain) was sequenced within a study of breast tumors, draining lymph nodes, adjacent tissues. Each CDR3 protein gets one entry after TCRdb re-called the multiplex PCR reads with MiXCR. The sample includes over 150,000 distinct CDR3 sequences, about 33% seen only once; the top ten take approximately 4.2%. Study-wide findings and caveats: That most tumor T cells come from lymph nodes remained unproven. Findings are consistent with lymph node origin and intratumoral expansion of most tumor T cells. Tumors had less TCR diversity than lymph nodes, more than nontumor tissue.

This CDR3 is built from 13 residues. Germline CDR1 MNHEY, CDR2 SVGAGI. V was shortened by 5 bases and J by 7 bases, with 13 bases between the two germline ends. Samples came from axillary lymph nodes draining the breast cancer. Details on this clonotype: Its cognate antigen is unknown.

The sequenced sample consisted of axillary lymph node tissue. This sequence was found in a female donor with breast cancer. Some clones in this sample may be carry-over from other donors' samples. The J gene is TRBJ2-3, the V gene TRBV6-5; D could derive from TRBD1 or TRBD2 (5 bases each). In DNA, the CDR3 is TGTGCCAGCAGTGAAGCCTGGGGGAATACGCAGTATTTT. Its translation: CASSEAWGNTQYF.